This T cell receptor (beta chain) was sequenced in a study of T cell changes during pregnancy in multiple sclerosis. Using immunoSEQ multiplex PCR, the repertoire was profiled, and TCRdb retains in-frame clones only, with some absent. This repertoire shows about 38,000 clones, 90% to 95% found once; its top ten account for roughly 8%. The sample was CD8+ T cells from peripheral blood mononuclear cells, taken in the third trimester of pregnancy. The clonotype originates from a female donor with multiple sclerosis, enrolled in a pregnancy study.

The CDR3: CSVYGQGGNEQFF. In DNA form, the CDR3 reads TGCAGCGTCTATGGACAGGGTGGGAATGAGCAGTTCTTC. J is TRBJ2-1 and V is TRBV29-1; TRBD1 aligns across 8 bases. The length of the CDR3 is 13 residues. V gave up 6 bases and J gave up 7 bases; unmatched junction bases: 8. Per germline, CDR1 SQVTM and CDR2 ANQGSEA.